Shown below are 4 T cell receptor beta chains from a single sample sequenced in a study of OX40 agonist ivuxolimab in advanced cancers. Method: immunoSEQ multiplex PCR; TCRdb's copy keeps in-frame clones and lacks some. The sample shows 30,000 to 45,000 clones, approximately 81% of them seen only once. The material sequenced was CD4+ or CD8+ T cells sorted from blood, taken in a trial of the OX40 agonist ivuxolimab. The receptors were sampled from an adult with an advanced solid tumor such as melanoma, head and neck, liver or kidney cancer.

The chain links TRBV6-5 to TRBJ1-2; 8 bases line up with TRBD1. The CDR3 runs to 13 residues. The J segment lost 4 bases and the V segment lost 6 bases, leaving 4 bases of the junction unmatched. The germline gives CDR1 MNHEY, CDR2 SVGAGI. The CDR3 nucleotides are TGTGCCAGCAGCCCACAGGGGGGCTATGGCTACACCTTC. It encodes CASSPQGGYGYTF.

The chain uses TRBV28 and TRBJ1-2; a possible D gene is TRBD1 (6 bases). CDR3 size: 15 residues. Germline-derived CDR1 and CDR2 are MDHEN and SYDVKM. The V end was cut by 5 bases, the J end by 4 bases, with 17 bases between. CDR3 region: CASSLVGGGIYGYTF. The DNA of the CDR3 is TGTGCCAGCAGTCTCGTAGGGGGAGGGATCTATGGCTACACCTTC.

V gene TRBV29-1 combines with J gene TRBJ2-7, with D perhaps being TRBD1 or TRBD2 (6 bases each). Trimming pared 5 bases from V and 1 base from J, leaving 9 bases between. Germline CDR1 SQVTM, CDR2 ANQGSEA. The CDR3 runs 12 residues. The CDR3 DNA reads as TGCAGCGTTAGGGGGGATTCCTACGAGCAGTACTTC. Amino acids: CSVRGDSYEQYF.

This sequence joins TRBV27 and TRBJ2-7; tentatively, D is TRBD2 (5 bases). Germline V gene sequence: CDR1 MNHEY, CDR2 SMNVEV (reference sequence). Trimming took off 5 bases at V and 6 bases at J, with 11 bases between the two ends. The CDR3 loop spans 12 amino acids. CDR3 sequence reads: CASSRSGGEQYF. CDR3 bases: TGTGCCAGCAGTAGGAGCGGTGGCGAGCAGTACTTC.